The 9 T cell receptor beta chains below come from one sample, sequenced in a study of CD4+ T cells in melanoma. The data were produced by immunoSEQ multiplex PCR, yet TCRdb's version contains in-frame clones alone and is incomplete. The sample carries roughly 120,000 clones, 92% recorded once. The specimen sequenced was peripheral blood. These receptors were collected from a human donor with melanoma.

The chain combines TRBV9 with TRBJ2-5, with D perhaps given as TRBD1 or TRBD2 (5 bases each). The V end lost 4 bases, the J end lost 1 base, and 11 bases lay between the germline ends. The germline gives CDR1 SGDLS, CDR2 YYNGEE. The CDR3 runs 14 residues. CDR3 protein: CASSPGPSQETQYF. CDR3 DNA: TGTGCCAGCAGCCCGGGACCCTCCCAAGAGACCCAGTACTTC. Looking up the rest from reference TRBV9 and TRBJ2-5 gives the full variable domain: DSGVTQTPKHLITATGQRVTLRCSPRSGDLSVYWYQQSLDQGLQFLIQYYNGEERAKGNILERFSAQQFPDLHSELNLSSLELGDSALYFCASSPGPSQETQYFGPGTRLLVL.

The chain joins TRBV4-1 to TRBJ1-6; D might be TRBD1 (5 bases). Trimming shortened V by 4 bases and J by 7 bases, and 14 bases separated the two germline ends. The CDR3 has 15 residues. Germline V CDR1 and CDR2: MGHRA, YSYEKL. CDR3 residues: CASSLSVRENSPLHF. As DNA, the CDR3 is TGCGCCAGCAGCCTTTCGGTCAGGGAAAATTCACCCCTCCACTTT.

The V gene is TRBV5-4, the J gene TRBJ1-3, with no clear D. The germline V gene has CDR1 SGHNT and CDR2 YYREEE (reference sequence). This CDR3 is built from 15 residues. V lost 0 bases, J lost 4 bases, and 11 bases lay in between. CDR3 sequence reads: CASSLDAYFGNTIYF. The CDR3 DNA sequence: TGTGCCAGCAGCTTGGATGCTTATTTCGGAAACACCATATATTTT.

The genes are TRBV10-3 and TRBJ2-3, with 11 positions matching TRBD2. CDR1 and CDR2 (germline): ENHRY, SYGVKD. With 10 bases clipped from V and 4 bases from J, the junction kept 13 bases outside the gene matches. The CDR3 is made up of 16 amino acids. The CDR3 here is CATGIIAGGAADTQYF. As DNA, the CDR3 is TGTGCCACCGGGATCATAGCGGGAGGGGCAGCAGATACGCAGTATTTT.

The gene calls are TRBV9 and TRBJ2-1; TRBD2 matches at 14 bases. Germline values: CDR1 SGDLS, CDR2 YYNGEE. The CDR3 covers 18 residues. With V trimmed by 4 bases and J by 6 bases, 12 bases remained unmatched. CDR3 nucleotides: TGTGCCAGCAGCCCCCGACTAGCGGGGGGGCTCTTTAGCAATGAGCAGTTCTTC. Translated, it gives CASSPRLAGGLFSNEQFF.

This clone was seen only a few times. V is TRBV7-9 and J is TRBJ1-6, with D possibly TRBD1 on 5 matching bases. Germline V gene data show CDR1 as SEHNR and CDR2 as FQNEAQ (reference sequence). The V end was cut by 1 base, the J end by 8 bases, with 9 bases between. The CDR3 is 14 residues long. This chain's CDR3 is CASSLEGIDSPLHF. In nucleotides, the CDR3 is TGTGCCAGCAGCTTAGAGGGGATTGATTCACCCCTCCACTTT.

The gene calls are TRBV6-1 and TRBJ2-5, with 10 nucleotides matching TRBD2. The CDR3 totals 14 residues. The germline V gene encodes CDR1 MNHNS and CDR2 SASEGT. Germline trimming cut 2 bases from V and 9 bases from J; bases unmatched to any gene: 6. In DNA, the CDR3 is TGTGCCAGCAGTGAAACTAGCGGGACCGTAGCCCAGTACTTC. Translating gives CASSETSGTVAQYF.

In its sample, this clone was seen once. This chain connects TRBV28 to TRBJ1-2, with 7 positions matching TRBD1. Germline V lookup: CDR1 MDHEN, CDR2 SYDVKM. The ends lost 2 bases at V and 4 bases at J; junction bases unmatched: 4. The CDR3 extends over 14 amino acids. CDR3 DNA sequence: TGTGCCAGCAGTTTAACCGACAGGGCCTATGGCTACACCTTC. Protein: CASSLTDRAYGYTF.

The J gene is TRBJ1-1, the V gene TRBV18, with D perhaps matching TRBD1 (5 bases). The CDR3 contains 14 residues. From germline, CDR1 is KGHSH and CDR2 LQKENI. V was cut by 3 bases and J by 0 bases, with 8 bases left in between. CDR3 sequence: CASSPTAMNTEAFF. The CDR3 bases are TGTGCCAGCTCACCGACAGCTATGAACACTGAAGCTTTCTTT.